Following are 13 T cell receptor beta chains from one sample sequenced in a study of blood T cells in healthy people across ages. Then a second PCR, running roughly 7 to 11 cycles, was carried out with a sample-barcoded 5' primer and a J-beta primer mix. Each CDR3 protein is one row after TCRdb ran MiXCR on the 5' RACE reads. The sample includes hundreds of thousands of distinct CDR3 sequences, around 38% of them seen just once. Sample: blood. These TCRs come from an elderly man in good health.

The chain joins TRBV7-8 to TRBJ2-1; 7 bases agree with TRBD2. The CDR3 is 15 amino acids. Germline V gives CDR1 SGHVS, CDR2 FQNEAQ. V lost 4 bases to trimming and J lost 1 base; unmatched junction nucleotides: 4. The CDR3: CASSSREASYNEQFF. As DNA, the CDR3 is TGTGCCAGCAGCTCCCGGGAGGCGTCCTACAATGAGCAGTTCTTC.

This clonotype has only one observation. The chain employs TRBV7-2 and TRBJ2-7, with a possible D match to TRBD2 (6 bases). With 7 bases removed from V and 2 bases from J, the gap between germline ends came to 21 bases. The CDR3 length is 16 residues. Per germline, CDR1 SGHTA and CDR2 FQGNSA. CDR3 residues: CASTVIRRGRAYEQYF. The CDR3 region has the DNA TGTGCCAGCACCGTTATTAGGCGGGGCAGAGCCTACGAGCAGTACTTC.

J is TRBJ1-4 and V is TRBV28, with 9 bases identical to TRBD1. This CDR3 is built from 18 residues. V shed 2 bases and J 6 bases; nucleotides not matched to a gene: 13. CDR1 MDHEN and CDR2 SYDVKM come from the germline V gene. In nucleotides, the CDR3 is TGTGCCAGCAGTTTAAGGCCGGGACAGGGAAGATGGGATGAAAAACTGTTTTTT. Residues: CASSLRPGQGRWDEKLFF.

The V and J genes are TRBV30 and TRBJ2-5; D not certain. Germline V gene sequence: CDR1 GTSNPN, CDR2 SVGIG (reference sequence). The V end was cut by 3 bases, the J end by 11 bases, with 19 bases between. This CDR3 spans 13 amino acids. CDR3 region: CAWRVPGSDEQYF. The CDR3 nucleotides read TGTGCCTGGAGAGTCCCCGGGTCGGATGAGCAGTACTTC. The variable domain in full, with the rest retrieved from reference TRBV30 and TRBJ2-5, is SQTIHQWPATLVQPVGSPLSLECTVEGTSNPNLYWYRQAAGRGLQLLFYSVGIGQISSEVPQNLSASRPQDRQFILSSKKLLLSDSGFYLCAWRVPGSDEQYFGPGTRLLVL.

The chain links TRBV9 to TRBJ2-1; 7 positions match TRBD2. Germline CDR1 is SGDLS and CDR2 is YYNGEE. The CDR3 sequence is 17 residues long. V trimming: 0 bases; J trimming: 5 bases; junction bases outside the gene matches: 11. In DNA form, the CDR3 reads TGTGCCAGCAGCGTAGGCTTAGCGGGTGGAGAGAACAATGAGCAGTTCTTC. This translates into CASSVGLAGGENNEQFF.

This clonotype was seen only once. A much larger clone is a single base away; this may be a read error. This chain uses TRBV7-8 with TRBJ1-2; D uncertain. From germline, CDR1 is SGHVS and CDR2 FQNEAQ. The length of the CDR3 is 14 residues. The V and J ends lost 3 bases and 8 bases respectively, with 16 bases between them. As DNA, the CDR3 is TGTGCCAGCAGCTTCCTCGCCTCGACCAGGGGCTACACCTTC. Protein: CASSFLASTRGYTF.

The chain has TRBV6-2 or TRBV6-3 and TRBJ2-7; D may be TRBD1 or TRBD2 (5 bases each). Germline lookup yields CDR1 MNHEY and CDR2 SVGEGT. The CDR3 covers 12 residues. V gave up 7 bases and J gave up 5 bases, with 12 bases separating them. In nucleotides, the CDR3 is TGTGCCAGCACGGGGCCCCGTCACGAGCAGTACTTC. Its translation: CASTGPRHEQYF.

The chain recombines TRBV24-1 with TRBJ2-3; D gene ambiguous. CDR1 KGHDR and CDR2 SFDVKD come from the germline V gene. CDR3 length: 14 residues. The germline V and J ends were trimmed by 0 bases and 4 bases, with 7 bases remaining between them. The CDR3 protein is CATSDLKGADTQYF. The CDR3 coding sequence is TGTGCCACCAGTGATTTGAAGGGCGCAGATACGCAGTATTTT.

A single count supports this clonotype. Compared with germline, one end of the junction differs, possibly owing to a read error. V is TRBV6-2 or TRBV6-3 and J is TRBJ2-1; D uncertain. CDR3 length: 15 amino acids. Germline CDR1 is MNHEY and CDR2 is SVGEGT. The CDR3 DNA sequence: TGTGCCAGCAGTGGCGATGGCGGCTCCTACAATAAGCAGTTCTTC. It specifies CASSGDGGSYNKQFF.

This clonotype was seen a handful of times. The rearrangement joins TRBV9 to TRBJ2-7; D uncertain. Looked up from germline, CDR1 is SGDLS and CDR2 is YYNGEE. The CDR3 runs 14 residues. V dropped 0 bases and J dropped 5 bases, with 12 bases sitting between them. CDR3 in DNA: TGTGCCAGCAGCGTAGGTTGGGGAATCCACGAGCAGTACTTC. Protein sequence: CASSVGWGIHEQYF.

The chain links TRBV4-3 to TRBJ1-2; D is undetermined. CDR1 is LGHNA and CDR2 is YSLEER in the germline V gene. This CDR3 contains 14 residues. The V end lost 0 bases, the J end lost 0 bases, and 5 bases lay between the germline ends. The CDR3 region has the DNA TGCGCCAGCAGCCAAGAGAATACTAACTATGGCTACACCTTC. Its translation is CASSQENTNYGYTF.

This clonotype was picked up many times. The chain carries TRBV7-9 and TRBJ2-5; TRBD1 agrees at 8 bases. The V gene's germline CDR1 is SEHNR and CDR2 FQNEAQ (reference sequence). The CDR3 has 14 amino acids. Trimming at V came to 4 bases and at J to 2 bases, leaving 3 bases not matched to a gene. The CDR3 bases are TGTGCCAGCAGCTATGGGACAGGACAAGAGACCCAGTACTTC. It translates to CASSYGTGQETQYF. The full variable domain, completed using reference TRBV7-9 and TRBJ2-5, is DTGVSQNPRHKITKRGQNVTFRCDPISEHNRLYWYRQTLGQGPEFLTYFQNEAQLEKSRLLSDRFSAERPKGSFSTLEIQRTEQGDSAMYLCASSYGTGQETQYFGPGTRLLVL.

The gene calls are TRBV12-5 and TRBJ2-5; 8 bases line up with TRBD2. The ends lost 8 bases at V and 11 bases at J; junction bases unmatched: 16. CDR3 length: 14 amino acids. CDR1 and CDR2 from the germline V gene are LGHNT and FRNRAP. Here the CDR3 DNA reads TGTGCTAGTCAAAGCGGGAGTGGGTACAATGAGCAGTACTTC. Protein product: CASQSGSGYNEQYF.